The source of this T cell receptor beta chain is a study of beta chain features in type 1 diabetes. Findings and limits, study-wide: Shorter TCRB CDR3s, moderately but significantly so, marked every one of the four CD4+ subsets in Type 1 diabetes patients.

CDR1 is SNHLY and CDR2 is FYNNEI in the germline V gene. Germline trimming cut 8 bases from V and 5 bases from J; bases unmatched to any gene: 6. The CDR3 totals 13 residues. Worth noting for this clone: The antigen remains unidentified.

As every portion of the isolated RNA was reverse transcribed, the sequencing read expressed TCRB transcripts. It was found that naive, central memory and regulatory T cell samples averaged roughly 3.6 million reads. Libraries were prepared by immunoSEQ multiplex PCR; TCRdb keeps only in-frame clonotypes and omits some of them. The table has fewer than 450,000 clones, 13% seen once. Sequenced input: naive CD4+ T cells from blood. V gene TRBV2 combines with J gene TRBJ2-3, with 8 bases matching TRBD2. The clonotype originates from a woman between 18 and 29 years old with type 1 diabetes. CDR3 residues: CASGGRMVDTQYF. CDR3 DNA: TGTGCCAGCGGCGGGAGGATGGTAGATACGCAGTATTTT.